This TCR beta chain was profiled in a study of blood T cell repertoires in COVID-19. Study overall: Material from acute and convalescent COVID-19 was sourced from the United States, Italy and Spain. T cells, B-cell-depleted T cells, or PBMCs supplied cDNA or gDNA.

The CDR3 spans 17 residues. The germline CDR1 and CDR2 sequences are MDHEN and SYDVKM. The V end was cut by 7 bases, the J end by 0 bases, with 21 bases between. Data came from immunoSEQ multiplex PCR; TCRdb stores just in-frame clones and leaves some out. The sample comprises a few hundred thousand clones, 70% to 90% of which are singletons, and about 4.3% rests with the top ten. The J gene is TRBJ2-5, the V gene TRBV28, with D tentatively TRBD2 (6 bases). This clonotype was sampled from a woman under 40 who had recovered from COVID-19. The material sequenced was PBMCs or T cells enriched from blood (not recorded which). The CDR3 DNA reads as TGTGCCAGCACTCTACAATCGGGGCGGAGGGACCAAGAGACCCAGTACTTC. This codes for CASTLQSGRRDQETQYF.